The entry below gives a single TCR beta chain sequence along with its context. This clone's antigen is unknown. No base qualities exist here, and no much larger clone lies one base off it. The data are from a study of blood T cell repertoires in COVID-19 (dated by TCRdb to 2020 to 2022). Study-level background: The collaborator samples originated in the United States, Italy and Spain and spanned the acute and convalescent phases of COVID-19. The prospective study material was composed of cDNA or gDNA derived from T cells, B-cell-depleted T cells, or PBMCs. The dataset comprised deeply sampled blood TCRbeta repertoires from subjects exposed to, actively infected with, or recovered from COVID-19. The repertoires were released in a freely available public database intended as a resource for research on the immune response to SARS-CoV-2. Samples were obtained from the ongoing ImmuneRACE study (first 160 participants) and from 1,254 subjects provided by 6 global collaborators. Nearly every sample came with metadata listing a de-identified subject ID, COVID-19 status, age in years and sex. Where HLA class I and class II types were available, the types were taken from metadata supplied by the sample provider, not from assay-based typing. General study outcomes and caveats: The quantity of clinical and demographic metadata differed by source and by participant and was supplied without curation.

Samples from volunteer blood donors who had recovered from COVID-19 were contributed by a second Seattle source. The collaborating institutions used their own protocols to collect whole blood in K2EDTA tubes. For TCRbeta analysis, collaborator samples were shipped as frozen whole blood, as isolated PBMCs, or as DNA extracted from either sample type. Cut back by 1 base and 2 bases, the V and J ends lie 11 bases apart. Reading from cysteine to phenylalanine, the CDR3 counts 15 amino acids. CDR3 DNA only is kept here, 45 bases in frame from base 1. From a lookup of the germline V gene, CDR1 and CDR2 are KGHSH and LQKENI. TCRbeta CDR3 regions were amplified from genomic DNA using the immunoSEQ Assay, a bias-controlled multiplex PCR. The published analysis was carried out like this. The number of nucleated cells in each sample was estimated by amplification of reference gene primers within the assay. Sequence reads were collapsed and filtered to measure the absolute abundance of every unique TCRbeta CDR3 rearrangement. For each sample, productive Simpson clonality was calculated as the square root of Simpson's diversity index over productive rearrangements. This is the immuneACCESS table as TCRdb keeps it, with only in-frame sequences that have V and J called. A part of the clones is gone; compared with another copy, unresolved V genes explain less than half, and the rest is unexplained. That table supplies the V and J calls and clone size; D and trimming were determined from the DNA. The sample table shows 200,000 to 300,000 clones, and less than 90% are seen once. The ten largest clones add up to 4% of the sample.

The sample was peripheral blood. The receptor's source is a man between 60 and 75 years old who had recovered from COVID-19. The V and J segments used are TRBV18 and TRBJ2-5; matching of 7 bases hints at TRBD2 as the D gene. The CDR3 is CASSPQGGGQETQYF. The DNA is as follows: TGTGCCAGCTCACCACAGGGAGGGGGACAAGAGACCCAGTACTTC.